This T cell receptor beta chain was identified during a study of cytotoxic CD8 clonotypes in ibrutinib-treated CLL. This clone is classed as medium-sized. The protocol was immunoSEQ multiplex PCR, while the TCRdb copy is restricted to in-frame clones and leaves out a portion. Of fewer than 100,000 clones listed, around 84% are singletons. Sample: PBMCs, taken before ibrutinib treatment. This TCR was recovered from a human donor with chronic lymphocytic leukemia.

The CDR3 loop is CASSQPGSYGYTF. The CDR3 DNA sequence: TGTGCCAGCAGTCAACCGGGGTCATATGGCTACACCTTC. The chain has TRBV28 and TRBJ1-2; no firm D call. CDR3 length equals 13 residues. Germline lookup yields CDR1 MDHEN and CDR2 SYDVKM. The V gene lost 5 bases and the J gene lost 5 bases, with 12 bases spanning the gap.